This T cell receptor (beta chain) was recovered during a study of T cell responses to AZD1222 COVID-19 vaccine. Trimming stripped 6 bases from V and 1 base from J, with 15 bases between. CDR1 and CDR2 (germline): MNHEY, SVGAGI. There are 15 residues in the CDR3. Libraries were prepared by immunoSEQ multiplex PCR; TCRdb keeps only in-frame clonotypes and omits some of them. The top ten clones hold 2.5% to 4% of a sample with approximately 150,000 clones, more than 85% of them seen once. Sequences were derived from peripheral blood, sampled 28 days after the second AZD1222 dose. V usage is TRBV6-5 and J usage is TRBJ1-2; D possibly corresponds to TRBD1 (6 bases). This receptor was identified in an adult who received the AZD1222 COVID-19 vaccine. CDR3 loop: CASSQQGADNYGYTF. DNA for the CDR3: TGTGCCAGCAGCCAACAGGGCGCAGATAACTATGGCTACACCTTC.